These T cell receptor beta chains were read from a single sample in a study of cytomegalovirus exposure and HLA in healthy donors. Using immunoSEQ multiplex PCR, the repertoire was profiled, and TCRdb retains in-frame clones only, with some absent. The sample yields around 140,000 clones, around three quarters seen once. The source material was PBMCs. The receptors come from a male donor in good health and CMV-seropositive. CDR3s include the opening cysteine and the closing phenylalanine or tryptophan. A D gene is named only where the DNA matches it firmly. The size of a clone is reported for some rows only, either as once, few or many, or as a class for expanded clones.

j_gene: TRBJ2-5; abundance: .; d_gene: .; v_gene: TRBV2; CDR3nt: TGTGCCAGCAAGGGACTCCAAGAGACCCAGTACTTC; CDR3aa: CASKGLQETQYF
j_gene: TRBJ2-3; abundance: few; d_gene: TRBD2; v_gene: TRBV6-4; CDR3nt: TGTGCCAGCAGCCCCTCGGGGGGGAGCACAGATACGCAGTATTTT; CDR3aa: CASSPSGGSTDTQYF
j_gene: TRBJ2-2; abundance: .; d_gene: .; v_gene: TRBV15; CDR3nt: TGTGCCACCAGCAGAAACTTCAACACCGGGGAGCTGTTTTTT; CDR3aa: CATSRNFNTGELFF
j_gene: TRBJ1-2; abundance: .; d_gene: .; v_gene: TRBV30; CDR3nt: TGTGCCTGGAGTGTAGCCGAACGCTATGGCTACACCTTC; CDR3aa: CAWSVAERYGYTF
j_gene: TRBJ1-1; abundance: few; d_gene: .; v_gene: TRBV29-1; CDR3nt: TGCAGCGTTGGAGAGTCGGGGACTGAAGCTTTCTTT; CDR3aa: CSVGESGTEAFF
j_gene: TRBJ2-5; abundance: .; d_gene: .; v_gene: TRBV11-1; CDR3nt: TGTGCCAGCAGTGTATCGAGGATGGAGACCCAGTACTTC; CDR3aa: CASSVSRMETQYF
j_gene: TRBJ2-1; abundance: .; d_gene: .; v_gene: TRBV29-1; CDR3nt: TGCACGGCCACGGGTGAGAATGAGCAGTTCTTC; CDR3aa: CTATGENEQFF
j_gene: TRBJ2-3; abundance: once; d_gene: TRBD2; v_gene: TRBV28; CDR3nt: TGTGCCAGCAGCGGGAGGGCCTTTCCAGATACGCAGTATTTT; CDR3aa: CASSGRAFPDTQYF
j_gene: TRBJ1-5; abundance: .; d_gene: .; v_gene: TRBV28; CDR3nt: TGTGCCAGCAGTTTGATAGAGTACAGAAGGCCCCAGCATTTT; CDR3aa: CASSLIEYRRPQHF
j_gene: TRBJ2-1; abundance: few; d_gene: TRBD1; v_gene: TRBV11-2; CDR3nt: TGTGCCAGCAGCTTAGTTACCCGGACAGGGCAGTTCTTC; CDR3aa: CASSLVTRTGQFF
j_gene: TRBJ2-1; abundance: .; d_gene: TRBD2; v_gene: TRBV27; CDR3nt: TGTGCCAGCACCGGGGGACTAGCGGGGGCTTTCTCCTACAATGAGCAGTTCTTC; CDR3aa: CASTGGLAGAFSYNEQFF
j_gene: TRBJ1-2; abundance: .; d_gene: .; v_gene: TRBV4-1; CDR3nt: TGCGCCAGCAGCCCCCCGGGTGGAGGTTACTATGGCTACACCTTC; CDR3aa: CASSPPGGGYYGYTF
j_gene: TRBJ2-7; abundance: .; d_gene: TRBD2; v_gene: TRBV19; CDR3nt: TGTGCCAGTTCCGGGACTAGCGGGGGGCGATACGAGCAGTACTTC; CDR3aa: CASSGTSGGRYEQYF
j_gene: TRBJ2-3; abundance: once; d_gene: .; v_gene: TRBV28; CDR3nt: TGTGCCAGCAGCCTAGGCATAGGGGAAGGCGATACGCAGTATTTT; CDR3aa: CASSLGIGEGDTQYF
j_gene: TRBJ2-2; abundance: .; d_gene: .; v_gene: TRBV6-5; CDR3nt: TGTGCCAGCAAGCTTCCGTGGACCGGGGAGCTGTTTTTT; CDR3aa: CASKLPWTGELFF
j_gene: TRBJ2-7; abundance: .; d_gene: TRBD1; v_gene: TRBV6-1; CDR3nt: TGTGCCAGCGATGTTACAGGGGTCGGGGAGCAGTACTTC; CDR3aa: CASDVTGVGEQYF
j_gene: TRBJ2-3; abundance: .; d_gene: .; v_gene: TRBV20-1; CDR3nt: TGCAGTGCTACCATCACAGATACGCAGTATTTT; CDR3aa: CSATITDTQYF
j_gene: TRBJ1-5; abundance: .; d_gene: .; v_gene: TRBV6-5; CDR3nt: TGTGCCAGCAGTTCGGGGGGAAGGGGTCAGCCCCAGCATTTT; CDR3aa: CASSSGGRGQPQHF
j_gene: TRBJ1-1; abundance: .; d_gene: .; v_gene: TRBV19; CDR3nt: TGTGCCAGTAGTAGCCGGGCCAAGGGGATCACTGAAGCTTTCTTT; CDR3aa: CASSSRAKGITEAFF
j_gene: TRBJ2-3; abundance: .; d_gene: .; v_gene: TRBV11-3; CDR3nt: TGTGCCAGCAGCTTACGGATGGGGGCGTGGGATACGCAGTATTTT; CDR3aa: CASSLRMGAWDTQYF
j_gene: TRBJ2-1; abundance: .; d_gene: .; v_gene: TRBV5-1; CDR3nt: TGCGCCAGCAGCAGGACTCTCAGCGGGTTATACAATGAGCAGTTCTTC; CDR3aa: CASSRTLSGLYNEQFF
j_gene: TRBJ1-2; abundance: .; d_gene: .; v_gene: TRBV29-1; CDR3nt: TGCAGCGCCCGACAGGCTGACAACGGTGGCTACACCTTC; CDR3aa: CSARQADNGGYTF
j_gene: TRBJ1-1; abundance: .; d_gene: TRBD1; v_gene: TRBV5-1; CDR3nt: TGCGCCAGCAGCCAGGGACAGGGAGACACTGAAGCTTTCTTT; CDR3aa: CASSQGQGDTEAFF
j_gene: TRBJ2-3; abundance: .; d_gene: .; v_gene: TRBV16; CDR3nt: TGTGCCAGCAGCCAGGGGGCCACAGATACGCAGTATTTT; CDR3aa: CASSQGATDTQYF
j_gene: TRBJ2-5; abundance: .; d_gene: TRBD1; v_gene: TRBV11-2; CDR3nt: TGTGCCAGCAGCACACAGGGGTTGGGAGAGACCCAGTACTTC; CDR3aa: CASSTQGLGETQYF
j_gene: TRBJ2-1; abundance: .; d_gene: TRBD1; v_gene: TRBV7-6; CDR3nt: TGTGCCAGCAGCCCGGGGGTAGGGACAGGGGGCCTGAATGAGCAGTTCTTC; CDR3aa: CASSPGVGTGGLNEQFF
j_gene: TRBJ2-1; abundance: .; d_gene: .; v_gene: TRBV7-8; CDR3nt: TGTGCCAGCAGTCTAGAGGCTTTTGACAATGAGCAGTTCTTC; CDR3aa: CASSLEAFDNEQFF
j_gene: TRBJ1-4; abundance: .; d_gene: .; v_gene: TRBV9; CDR3nt: TGTGCCAGCAGCGCAGGAAAGACAGGCTCTAATGAAAAACTGTTTTTT; CDR3aa: CASSAGKTGSNEKLFF
j_gene: TRBJ2-7; abundance: once; d_gene: .; v_gene: TRBV4-2; CDR3nt: TGTGCCAGCAGCCAAGATCCTTACTACGAGCAGTACTTC; CDR3aa: CASSQDPYYEQYF
j_gene: TRBJ2-7; abundance: once; d_gene: TRBD2; v_gene: TRBV28; CDR3nt: TGTGCCAGCAGTTACCGGACTAGCGGGGGAACCTACGAGCAGTACTTC; CDR3aa: CASSYRTSGGTYEQYF
j_gene: TRBJ2-3; abundance: .; d_gene: .; v_gene: TRBV7-2; CDR3nt: TGTGCCAGCAAGAGCGGCACATTAACAGATACGCAGTATTTT; CDR3aa: CASKSGTLTDTQYF
j_gene: TRBJ1-2; abundance: few; d_gene: TRBD1; v_gene: TRBV5-6; CDR3nt: TGTGCCAGCAGCTGGGGGACAGGGATCGGGAGCGGCTACACCTTC; CDR3aa: CASSWGTGIGSGYTF
j_gene: TRBJ2-2; abundance: once; d_gene: .; v_gene: TRBV29-1; CDR3nt: TGCAGCGTAACGACAATCCCCACCGGGGAGCTGTTTTTT; CDR3aa: CSVTTIPTGELFF
j_gene: TRBJ2-2; abundance: once; d_gene: .; v_gene: TRBV19; CDR3nt: TGTGCCAGTAGTATTACTGTTGCCGCCCGGGACACCGGGGAGCTGTTTTTT; CDR3aa: CASSITVAARDTGELFF
j_gene: TRBJ2-7; abundance: .; d_gene: TRBD1; v_gene: TRBV16; CDR3nt: TGTGCCAGCAGCCAAGGAGAACCGGGACAGGTTTTCGTTTACGAGCAGTACTTC; CDR3aa: CASSQGEPGQVFVYEQYF
j_gene: TRBJ2-3; abundance: .; d_gene: .; v_gene: TRBV15; CDR3nt: TGTGCCACCAGCAGAGGGGGGAGGGGGGGCACAGATACGCGGTATTTT; CDR3aa: CATSRGGRGGTDTRYF
j_gene: TRBJ2-1; abundance: few; d_gene: TRBD2; v_gene: TRBV2; CDR3nt: TGTGCCAGCAGTCCCGGACTAGCATCAAATGAGCAGTTCTTC; CDR3aa: CASSPGLASNEQFF
j_gene: TRBJ2-5; abundance: .; d_gene: TRBD1; v_gene: TRBV18; CDR3nt: TGTGCCAGCGGACAGGGGGTCGGAGAGACCCAGTACTTC; CDR3aa: CASGQGVGETQYF
j_gene: TRBJ2-7; abundance: .; d_gene: .; v_gene: TRBV21-1; CDR3nt: TGTGCCAGCAGCAAAGGGGCTAGTCCCGGGAGGGCGTCCTACGAGCAGTACTTC; CDR3aa: CASSKGASPGRASYEQYF
j_gene: TRBJ2-3; abundance: .; d_gene: .; v_gene: TRBV27; CDR3nt: TGTGCCAGCAGTTTATCCGCAGGGCCAGATACGCAGTATTTT; CDR3aa: CASSLSAGPDTQYF
j_gene: TRBJ2-5; abundance: .; d_gene: .; v_gene: TRBV19; CDR3nt: TGTGCCAGTAGTATCGGAGGGAGGGAGACCCAGTACTTC; CDR3aa: CASSIGGRETQYF
j_gene: TRBJ2-7; abundance: once; d_gene: TRBD1; v_gene: TRBV5-6; CDR3nt: TGTGCCACGTCGCCCCCCGGGACAGGGAACGACGAGCAGTACTTC; CDR3aa: CATSPPGTGNDEQYF
j_gene: TRBJ2-1; abundance: .; d_gene: TRBD2; v_gene: TRBV19; CDR3nt: TGTGCCAGTAGTCCTCGAGTAGCGGGAGGTGTCTCCTACAATGAGCAGTTCTTC; CDR3aa: CASSPRVAGGVSYNEQFF
j_gene: TRBJ2-7; abundance: .; d_gene: TRBD1; v_gene: TRBV29-1; CDR3nt: TGCAGCGTTCCGGGACAGGGGGAATACGAGCAGTACTTC; CDR3aa: CSVPGQGEYEQYF
j_gene: TRBJ1-1; abundance: .; d_gene: TRBD1; v_gene: TRBV7-9; CDR3nt: TGTGCCAGCAGCTCCAGAGCTTCCGGGACAGCGAACACTGAAGCTTTCTTT; CDR3aa: CASSSRASGTANTEAFF
j_gene: TRBJ1-1; abundance: once; d_gene: .; v_gene: TRBV28; CDR3nt: TGTGCCACCACGGTAGGGGGAAAGGCTTTCTTT; CDR3aa: CATTVGGKAFF
j_gene: TRBJ2-7; abundance: .; d_gene: TRBD2; v_gene: TRBV28; CDR3nt: TGTGCCAGCAGTTTAGTGGTTGGGGCCGTAGCGGGACCACCCCGGGCGAAAACCTACGAGCAGTACTTC; CDR3aa: CASSLVVGAVAGPPRAKTYEQYF
j_gene: TRBJ1-1; abundance: .; d_gene: .; v_gene: TRBV28; CDR3nt: TGTGCCAGCAGTTTAAGGGGGAACACTGAAGCTTTCTTT; CDR3aa: CASSLRGNTEAFF
j_gene: TRBJ2-7; abundance: .; d_gene: .; v_gene: TRBV19; CDR3nt: TGTGCCAGTAGCCAAACCTCGCTAAGCGGAGGCCACTACGAGCAGTACTTC; CDR3aa: CASSQTSLSGGHYEQYF
j_gene: TRBJ2-3; abundance: .; d_gene: .; v_gene: TRBV29-1; CDR3nt: TGCAGCGTTGAAGATCTTCCTAGCAGCACAGATACGCAGTATTTT; CDR3aa: CSVEDLPSSTDTQYF